This T cell receptor beta chain was captured by sequencing in a study of OX40 agonist ivuxolimab in advanced cancers. Study summary: At 75% to 90% male, the cohort had a mean age of approximately 60 years, ranging from roughly 20 to 90.

TCRdb's table, derived via immunoSEQ multiplex PCR, lists solely in-frame clones and lacks some. The repertoire holds 20,000 to 25,000 clones, with approximately 82% as singletons. The V and J ends lost 2 bases and 0 bases respectively, with 8 bases between them. This CDR3 spans 14 amino acids. Germline CDR1 and CDR2: SNHLY and FYNNEI. This clone appeared once. As yet, its antigen is unknown. Study outcomes and limitations: The study observed clonal expansion of CD4+ and CD8+ blood T cells by week 6 at 0.1 to 3.0 mg/kg.

Peripheral blood came from all dose cohorts at three timepoints. Sequenced material: CD4+ or CD8+ T cells sorted from blood, taken in a trial of the OX40 agonist ivuxolimab. The chain has TRBV2 and TRBJ2-7; D is unresolved. This TCR came from an adult with an advanced solid tumor such as melanoma, head and neck, liver or kidney cancer. The CDR3 region is CASSEFVGSYEQYF. DNA of the CDR3: TGTGCCAGCAGTGAATTCGTAGGCTCCTACGAGCAGTACTTC.